The sequence of this T cell receptor beta chain was determined in a study of T cell repertoires in cytomegalovirus infection. Trimming took off 3 bases at V and 9 bases at J, with 15 bases between the two ends. Germline CDR1 and CDR2: SGHTA and FQGNSA. The CDR3 loop spans 14 amino acids. MiXCR, run by TCRdb on the reads, gives a single entry per CDR3 protein. The table shows 740,000 or so distinct CDR3 sequences, with 35% to 45% occurring only once. This clonotype originated in a human donor in good health (CMV status not recorded). Some clones in this sample may be carry-over from other donors' samples. The specimen was PBMCs. The J gene is TRBJ2-1, the V gene TRBV7-2, with D tentatively TRBD1 (6 bases). CDR3 nucleotide sequence: TGTGCCAGCAGCTTTCAGCAGGGGTGGAGTGAGCAGTTCTTC. It specifies CASSFQQGWSEQFF.